This TCR beta chain was captured by sequencing in a study of cytomegalovirus exposure and HLA in healthy donors (dated by TCRdb to 2016 to 2017). As for the study more broadly: An earlier analysis of approximately 640 of the donors reported approximately 270 Gb of sequence data and some 120 million unique TCR beta sequences from about 180 million T cells. On average, around 240,000 unique TCR beta nucleotide sequences were sequenced per donor among some 420 genotyped donors of the cohort, with 15% to 20% of those sequences being non-productive. A later genetic analysis used genome-wide SNP genotypes for about 60% of the roughly 670 donors, treating that subset as a discovery cohort. The T cell repertoires of several hundred subjects were profiled by immunosequencing and related to cytomegalovirus serostatus. Along with the approximately 700-subject first cohort, a separate validation cohort of around 110 different subjects was used. HLA typing included class I and class II loci at four-digit resolution. An early release covering roughly 580 HLA-typed donors comprised about 310 gigabases of sequencing data and roughly 85 million unique TCR sequences. Five DR-DQ haplotypes were handled as single units for association and clustering, since linkage in the cohort was strong. All discovery cohort repertoires had been generated on a single sequencing platform. Rather than using new phenotypic data, the later analysis identified candidate immune exposures from TCR beta sequences and from how often those sequences occurred across donors. The number of donors typed differed by locus, with about 629-640 for A, B, C, DRB1 and DQB1, roughly 520 for DQA1, 606 for DPA1, and 400 to 490 for DPB1. Of the roughly 390 genotyped donors, over 70% fell in the genetic ancestry cluster associated with self-reported Caucasian donors. The study was designed to test whether signatures of past pathogen exposure could be identified by cataloging public T cell receptors. High-throughput TCR immunosequencing, statistical association of individual TCRs with disease status, and machine learning were combined to predict cytomegalovirus infection status. An earlier analysis of more than 450 of the donors used high-throughput TCR beta sequencing to judge whether each TCR beta V gene segment behaved as functional or pseudogenic. Donor age, sex, ethnicity and CMV serostatus were compiled together with the repertoire data. A later analysis re-analyzed previously published TCR beta repertoires from 660 or so donors and added high-resolution HLA genotyping to study TCR occurrence patterns.

The cohort consisted of 650 to 850 healthy bone marrow donors. At the time of sampling, all cohort members were nominally healthy, though unrecorded immune exposures were likely present. The donor was CMV seropositive and was included in the group of almost 300 seropositive cohort members. Each donor provided a peripheral blood sample, and peripheral blood mononuclear cells were used for TCR beta sequencing. Genomic DNA extraction from the blood cell samples was performed with the Qiagen DNeasy Blood Extraction Kit. The library was built by means of the immunoSEQ multiplex PCR assay. A mixture of 60 forward primers for TCR Vbeta segments and 13 reverse primers for TCR Jbeta segments was used in the multiplex PCR. A multiplex PCR assay on genomic DNA amplified the CDR3 region of rearranged TCR beta genes. The Illumina HiSeq System was used to sequence the amplified TCR beta libraries as 87-base-pair reads. The authors' analysis ran thus. Across the 670 or so repertoires, a later analysis counted roughly 84 million unique TCR beta chains, around 11 million of which were shared by at least two donors. Raw reads were error-corrected and collapsed into unique sequences with a nearest-neighbor algorithm that merged closely related sequences to remove PCR and sequencing errors. To assign V, D and J gene segments, CDR3 sequences were aligned to IMGT reference sequences. For a sequence to be retained, at least a six-nucleotide match to both a V gene segment and a J gene segment was required. Rearrangements were classified as productive when the CDR3 lacked stop codons and remained in frame with V and J, and all other rearrangements were classified as non-productive. Following IMGT convention, CDR3 was defined as the stretch from the second conserved V-encoded cysteine up to the conserved J-encoded phenylalanine. In an earlier analysis of more than 550 of the donors, sequences lacking an unambiguous match to a single V gene segment were excluded. An earlier analysis of about 600 of the donors called V segments functional above 56.7% productive rearrangements and segregating when the between-donor standard deviation exceeded 5%. A statistical classification framework was built to diagnose cytomegalovirus status from the catalog of TCR beta chain sequences. V and J gene assignment, in a later analysis, came from comparing TCR nucleotide sequences with IMGT/GENE-DB human TR gene sequences. A later analysis assigned CDR3 sequences and most-parsimonious VDJ recombination scenarios with the TCRdist pipeline. In a later analysis, each TCR beta chain was defined by its CDR3 amino acid sequence together with its V-gene family, and reads without a unique V-gene family were excluded. In a later analysis, 500 to 650 highly shared, low-generation-probability nucleotide sequences were removed to address suspected cross-contamination and a sequencing artifact. A later analysis calculated a clonal expansion index for each public chain from normalized within-repertoire ranks of inferred template counts. In a later analysis, generation probabilities were computed with a VDJ recombination model fitted to out-of-frame rearrangements, and the resulting probabilities were checked against IGoR. A later analysis scored TCR-TCR, TCR-HLA and TCR-CMV co-occurrence with hypergeometric tests, applying a repertoire-size bias correction to TCR pairs. False discovery rates were estimated in a later analysis by permuting HLA or CMV assignments 20 times. In a later analysis, co-occurring TCRs were grouped using DBSCAN, and TCRdist sequence similarity was added for clustering within HLA-allele-positive subsets. Repertoires with fewer than 30,000 or more than 120,000 public chains were left out of co-occurrence clustering, as were about 5 repertoires with anomalous nucleotide sharing. This immuneACCESS table, as held by TCRdb, lists in-frame sequences with V and J called but not all clones. Of the missing ones, under half trace to an unresolved V gene in checked studies; the others have no known cause. D and trimming come from the DNA, and the V and J calls and clone size come from that table. This sample lists about 100,000 clones; 75% to 85% were detected once. Jointly, the top ten make up 4.1% of the sample.

A remark on this clone: Its antigen is unknown. Base-call qualities are not available, and no considerably larger clone is one nucleotide away.

The study at large found these results: The cohort was sequenced for TCR beta chains only, and without alpha or paired-chain data the features that could be detected were limited. Because counts were too low, around 18 rarely observed V segments, including chromosome 9 orphons, were left out of the earlier analysis of some 600 of the donors. In a later genetic analysis, a missense DCLRE1C variant was associated with V-gene and J-gene trimming of TCR beta chains, and the association was replicated in an independent cohort. A later analysis associated around 16,000 TCR beta sequences with specific HLA alleles at a false discovery rate of 0.05. The authors suggested that the approach could potentially be extended to other disease states and immunological phenotypes. A cluster of highly shared sequence variants was judged likely to represent a technical artifact of the sequencing pipeline. For the cohort, immune exposure information was limited to CMV serostatus. Linkage disequilibrium might explain the correlated functional status among segregating V segments, but an unknown experimental factor could not be ruled out. When HLA alleles, especially DR and DQ, strongly co-occurred, attributing TCR associations to individual alleles was difficult. An earlier analysis of approximately 530 of the donors showed that most TCR beta V segments appeared in productive rearrangements either about 87% or about 30% of the time, which broadly matched IMGT annotations. In a later genetic analysis, fewer N-insertions in productive TCRs were reported among donors in an Asian-associated ancestry cluster than the roughly 700-donor mean. Some IMGT-functional V segments, including TRBV6-2 and TRBV6-3, could not be distinguished by the 87-base-pair reads and were therefore excluded. In vitro tests confirmed that a few of the cytomegalovirus-associated TCR beta chains recognize cytomegalovirus antigens. Most CMV-associated TCR beta chains appeared to be HLA-restricted in a later analysis, and the HLA associations seemed to be driven largely by CMV exposure. In a later analysis, HLA-associated TCR beta chains showed more clonal expansion and lower generation probabilities than non-associated chains that were equally common. The study gave a list of about 160 TCR beta chains associated with cytomegalovirus. A later analysis found that TCR association rates varied across HLA loci, with DRB1 alleles showing the most associated TCRs and HLA-C alleles the fewest. A further reported finding was that TCR beta sequences accurately predicted the HLA-A and HLA-B alleles for most subjects in the first cohort. Because HLA typing was missing for some donors at each locus, association tests included only the typed subset. Across donors, most TCR sequences were observed very rarely, whereas some public TCRs were present in many individuals. Several of the top co-occurrence clusters appeared to be linked to parvovirus B19, influenza, CMV and Epstein-Barr virus, according to a later analysis. The presence/absence analyses assumed that sequencing depth was roughly uniform across donors, and that assumption may not be true. Cytomegalovirus status was reported to be diagnosed by the classifier with high specificity and sensitivity in both the original and validation cohorts.

CDR1 and CDR2 are read off the germline V gene as ENHRY and SYGVKD. Here V drops 6 bases and J drops 5 bases, and the junction holds 3 bases not matched to any gene. Spanning cysteine to phenylalanine, the CDR3 consists of 14 amino acids. Kept here is only the CDR3 DNA, which spans 42 bases and is read in frame from base 1. The clonotype was recovered from a female donor in good health and CMV-seropositive. Source material: PBMCs. The chain couples TRBV10-3 to TRBJ2-1; the junction holds 11 bases that match TRBD2. The DNA sequence is given as TGTGCCATCAGCTGGGGACTAGCGGACAATGAGCAGTTCTTC. Its product reads: CAISWGLADNEQFF.